This passage covers 28 T cell receptor beta chains from one sample sequenced in a study of shared clonotypes between healthy human individuals. Method: immunoSEQ multiplex PCR; TCRdb's copy keeps in-frame clones and lacks some. The sample lists about 1.5 million clones, roughly 96% occurring once. Input material: naive CD4+ T cells sorted from blood. Subset indicated: CD45RA+ positively selected. The receptors here all came from a man aged 30-40 years in good health.

V usage is TRBV5-1 and J usage is TRBJ2-3; no definite D call. The CDR3 sequence is 15 residues long. Germline values: CDR1 SGHRS, CDR2 YFSETQ. Trimming stripped 4 bases from V and 0 bases from J, with 12 bases between. CDR3 DNA: TGCGCCAGCAGCGAAGGATACCCTAGCACAGATACGCAGTATTTT. This gives the protein CASSEGYPSTDTQYF.

The chain carries TRBV6-6 and TRBJ2-5, with D perhaps TRBD2 (5 bases). Trimming pared 5 bases from V and 5 bases from J, leaving 15 bases between. This CDR3 contains 14 residues. The V gene's germline CDR1 is MNHNY and CDR2 SVGAGI (reference sequence). Here the CDR3 reads CASSRRRGGETQYF. In nucleotides, the CDR3 is TGTGCCAGCAGTAGAAGACGGGGTGGGGAGACCCAGTACTTC.

This chain links TRBV29-1 with TRBJ2-1, with D perhaps TRBD1 (5 bases). This CDR3 has 12 residues. Per the germline V gene, CDR1 is SQVTM and CDR2 is ANQGSEA. Trimming took off 7 bases at V and 9 bases at J, with 16 bases between the two ends. DNA for the CDR3: TGCAGCGCTACAAAGGGGTCGGGTGAGCAGTTCTTC. Its protein is CSATKGSGEQFF.

This chain connects TRBV27 to TRBJ1-5, with D unresolved. The V gene lost 6 bases and the J gene lost 9 bases, with 15 bases spanning the gap. Germline V CDR1 and CDR2: MNHEY, SMNVEV (reference sequence). The CDR3 runs to 13 residues. The CDR3 nucleotides are TGTGCCAGCAGCATGGGTCCCCTTGGGCCCCAGCATTTT. It yields the protein CASSMGPLGPQHF.

The V call is TRBV2, the J call TRBJ2-1, with no clear D. V was cut by 4 bases and J by 8 bases, with 9 bases left in between. The germline gives CDR1 SNHLY, CDR2 FYNNEI. This CDR3 region has 12 residues. The CDR3 region has the DNA TGTGCCAGCAGTGCTCCTTCCGATGAGCAGTTCTTC. This sequence encodes CASSAPSDEQFF.

A single count supports this clone. This rearrangement joins TRBV7-9 to TRBJ2-3; 10 bases match TRBD2. There are 17 residues in the CDR3. CDR1 is SEHNR, CDR2 FQNEAQ, per germline (reference sequence). With V trimmed by 8 bases and J by 0 bases, 11 bases remained unmatched. The DNA of the CDR3 is TGTGCCAGCGAACGGGGTGGACTAGCGGTGAGCACAGATACGCAGTATTTT. Translation gives CASERGGLAVSTDTQYF.

This rearrangement joins TRBV27 to TRBJ2-7; perhaps D is TRBD1 or TRBD2 (7 bases each). Looked up from germline, CDR1 is MNHEY and CDR2 is SMNVEV (reference sequence). Trimming removed 3 bases from V and 2 bases from J, with 11 bases in between. The CDR3 spans 14 residues. Here the CDR3 reads CASSFRGGPYEQYF. The CDR3 DNA is TGTGCCAGCAGTTTCAGGGGGGGCCCCTACGAGCAGTACTTC.

As for this clone: The identical CDR3 is also encoded by other nucleotide sequences in the sample. The chain is built from TRBV5-1 and TRBJ1-4; D gene ambiguous. This CDR3 is 15 amino acids long. Trimming removed 4 bases at V and 0 bases at J, with 10 bases between. CDR1 SGHRS and CDR2 YFSETQ come from the germline V gene. The CDR3 protein is CASSRRGATNEKLFF. Here the CDR3 DNA reads TGCGCCAGCAGCCGCCGGGGAGCAACTAATGAAAAACTGTTTTTT.

The chain joins TRBV15 to TRBJ2-5, with D hard to call. This CDR3 has 12 amino acids. With 1 base removed from V and 7 bases from J, the gap between germline ends came to 7 bases. Germline CDR1 and CDR2: LNHNV and YYDKDF (reference sequence). Here the CDR3 reads CATSRAPGTQYF. CDR3 DNA: TGTGCCACCAGCAGAGCCCCCGGGACCCAGTACTTC.

The chain recombines TRBV10-3 with TRBJ2-1, with a possible D match to TRBD2 (5 bases). The CDR3 has 14 residues. Germline lookup yields CDR1 ENHRY and CDR2 SYGVKD. Trimming took off 7 bases at V and 4 bases at J, with 14 bases between the two ends. CDR3 loop: CAIIRGPGYNEQFF. The CDR3 bases are TGTGCCATCATCAGAGGGCCAGGATACAATGAGCAGTTCTTC.

In regard to this clone: Relative to the germline gene, one junction end is altered; a read error may explain this. The chain uses TRBV28 and TRBJ1-5, with TRBD1 matching 7 bases. The CDR3 consists of 11 residues. Looked up from germline, CDR1 is MDHEN and CDR2 is SYDVKM. The CDR3 nucleotides read TGTGCCAGCAGTTCGGGACAGCTCCAGCATTTT. Its protein product is CASSSGQLQHF.

A word on this clone: Other DNA variants within this sample encode the same CDR3. V gene TRBV20-1 combines with J gene TRBJ2-5; the D is unclear. Trimming left V 3 bases short and J 2 bases short, with 4 bases between. Germline lookup yields CDR1 DFQATT and CDR2 SNEGSKA (reference sequence). This CDR3 spans 11 amino acids. The CDR3 loop is CSARVQETQYF. DNA of the CDR3: TGCAGTGCTAGGGTTCAAGAGACCCAGTACTTC.

This clone has only one observation. The V call is TRBV19, the J call TRBJ2-1; 16 bases are shared with TRBD2. CDR1 LNHDA and CDR2 SQIVND come from the germline V gene (reference sequence). The length of the CDR3 is 16 residues. Trimming cost V 3 bases and J 9 bases; bases outside gene matches: 5. The CDR3 is CASSIPGLAGGGEQFF. In DNA, the CDR3 is TGTGCCAGTAGTATTCCGGGACTAGCGGGAGGGGGTGAGCAGTTCTTC.

The J gene is TRBJ1-4, the V gene TRBV7-8, with 8 positions matching TRBD1. This CDR3 spans 14 amino acids. Germline values: CDR1 SGHVS, CDR2 FQNEAQ. The V segment lost 0 bases and the J segment 8 bases; nucleotides outside the gene matches: 2. CDR3 amino acids: CASSLARGREKLFF. In DNA form, the CDR3 reads TGTGCCAGCAGCTTAGCCAGGGGGCGGGAAAAACTGTTTTTT.

V usage is TRBV6-1 and J usage is TRBJ2-4; 8 bases map to TRBD1. Per germline, CDR1 MNHNS and CDR2 SASEGT. This CDR3 region has 14 residues. Germline trimming cut 4 bases from V and 4 bases from J; bases unmatched to any gene: 3. The DNA of the CDR3 is TGTGCCAGCAGTGTCCGGGACAGGAAAAACATTCAGTACTTC. This translates into CASSVRDRKNIQYF.

This clone showed up just once. V and J are TRBV18 and TRBJ1-5; 8 bases map to TRBD1. The CDR3 extends over 20 amino acids. Trimming took 4 bases from V and 0 from J; bases not matched to a gene: 17. Germline V gene data show CDR1 as KGHSH and CDR2 as LQKENI. In DNA, the CDR3 is TGTGCCAGCTCACAACGCCGGGACAGGCGATGGAAGGGTAGCAATCAGCCCCAGCATTTT. This encodes CASSQRRDRRWKGSNQPQHF.

V is TRBV6-5 and J is TRBJ2-4, with TRBD1 identical over 8 bases. There are 16 residues in the CDR3. Trimming at V came to 4 bases and at J to 2 bases, leaving 7 bases not matched to a gene. Germline V gene sequence: CDR1 MNHEY, CDR2 SVGAGI. In DNA, the CDR3 is TGTGCCAGCAGTTCACAGGGGGTCCTACCCAAAAACATTCAGTACTTC. Encoded protein: CASSSQGVLPKNIQYF.

The chain is built from TRBV29-1 and TRBJ2-7, with D perhaps being TRBD1 or TRBD2 (6 bases each). V lost 3 bases to trimming and J lost 5 bases, with 14 bases between them. Germline V gene lookup returns CDR1 SQVTM and CDR2 ANQGSEA. This CDR3 contains 13 residues. CDR3 nucleotide sequence: TGCAGCGTTGACGGTGGGGGGCACAACGAGCAGTACTTC. Protein product: CSVDGGGHNEQYF.

The chain recombines TRBV11-3 with TRBJ2-7; TRBD1 or TRBD2 may be the D gene (5 bases each). Per the germline V gene, CDR1 is SGHNT and CDR2 is YENEEA. The V and J ends lost 1 base and 6 bases respectively, with 16 bases between them. The CDR3 is made up of 15 amino acids. The CDR3 sequence: CASSLGGLAGGEQYF. In DNA form, the CDR3 reads TGTGCCAGCAGCTTAGGGGGGTTAGCTGGCGGCGAGCAGTACTTC. The full variable domain, with the rest looked up from reference TRBV11-3 and TRBJ2-7, is EAGVVQSPRYKIIEKKQPVAFWCNPISGHNTLYWYLQNLGQGPELLIRYENEEAVDDSQLPKDRFSAERLKGVDSTLKIQPAELGDSAVYLCASSLGGLAGGEQYFGPGTRLTVT.

V and J are TRBV5-4 and TRBJ2-2, with 9 bases identical to TRBD2. V lost 0 bases and J lost 3; bases outside the gene matches: 3. The CDR3 totals 16 residues. Germline V lookup: CDR1 SGHNT, CDR2 YYREEE (reference sequence). The CDR3 DNA is TGTGCCAGCAGCTTGGGGCGGGAGGGGGACACCGGGGAGCTGTTTTTT. Amino acids: CASSLGREGDTGELFF.

The V call is TRBV25-1, the J call TRBJ1-1; D remains unclear. V was clipped by 5 bases and J by 8 bases, with 15 bases between them. Germline V CDR1 and CDR2: MGHDK, SYGVNS. The CDR3 consists of 13 residues. CDR3 nucleotides: TGTGCCAGCAGTCCGCCGGGGAAAAGGGAAGCTTTCTTT. It is translated as CASSPPGKREAFF.

This chain joins TRBV27 and TRBJ2-7, with TRBD2 matching over 7 bases. V was pared by 3 bases and J by 2 bases, with 10 bases of the junction left unmatched. The CDR3 is 16 amino acids. Looked up from germline, CDR1 is MNHEY and CDR2 is SMNVEV (reference sequence). CDR3 region: CASSFFHLRGTYEQYF. For the CDR3, the DNA is TGTGCCAGCAGTTTTTTCCATCTGCGGGGGACCTACGAGCAGTACTTC.

The chain carries TRBV10-1 and TRBJ2-7; 8 positions agree with TRBD1. Trimming cost V 6 bases and J 1 base; bases outside gene matches: 5. There are 14 residues in the CDR3. The germline V gene has CDR1 WNHNN and CDR2 SYGVQD (reference sequence). CDR3 nucleotide sequence: TGCGCCAGCAGCCCCGGACAGGGTTCCTACGAGCAGTACTTC. Encoded protein: CASSPGQGSYEQYF.

The V and J genes are TRBV18 and TRBJ2-7; 9 nucleotides align to TRBD1. Germline lookup yields CDR1 KGHSH and CDR2 LQKENI. The CDR3 loop spans 15 amino acids. J gave up 6 bases and V 0 bases, and 6 bases lay outside the gene matches. CDR3 bases: TGTGCCAGCTCACCACCGGACAGGGGACATTCCGAGCAGTACTTC. Protein sequence: CASSPPDRGHSEQYF.

The gene calls are TRBV18 and TRBJ2-2, with 10 nucleotides matching TRBD2. Germline CDR1 and CDR2: KGHSH and LQKENI. V shed 2 bases, J shed 1 base, and the junction held 1 base outside the gene matches. This CDR3 spans 16 amino acids. The CDR3 nucleotides read TGTGCCAGCTCACCAAGGACTAGCGGGAACACCGGGGAGCTGTTTTTT. Amino acids: CASSPRTSGNTGELFF. The full variable domain, rest sourced from reference TRBV18 and TRBJ2-2, is NAGVMQNPRHLVRRRGQEARLRCSPMKGHSHVYWYRQLPEEGLKFMVYLQKENIIDESGMPKERFSAEFPKEGPSILRIQQVVRGDSAAYFCASSPRTSGNTGELFFGEGSRLTVL.

CDR3 loop: CASSLKGLAGGPHNEQFF. Written as DNA, the CDR3 is TGTGCCAGCAGTTTAAAAGGACTAGCGGGAGGGCCACACAATGAGCAGTTCTTC. This sequence joins TRBV27 and TRBJ2-1, with 15 bases lining up with TRBD2. The germline gives CDR1 MNHEY, CDR2 SMNVEV (reference sequence). The CDR3 is made up of 18 amino acids. Trimming removed 2 bases from V and 5 bases from J; junction bases left unmatched: 7.

The chain recombines TRBV28 with TRBJ1-5; D possibly corresponds to TRBD1 (5 bases). V lost 6 bases to trimming and J lost 6 bases, with 18 bases between them. The CDR3 runs to 15 residues. Germline values: CDR1 MDHEN, CDR2 SYDVKM. The CDR3 DNA is TGTGCCAGCAGGCCTTCGGGGGGGTCCTCTCAGCCCCAGCATTTT. It specifies CASRPSGGSSQPQHF.

V usage is TRBV5-1 and J usage is TRBJ2-5; TRBD2 agrees at 8 bases. This CDR3 spans 15 amino acids. After removal of 4 bases from V and 5 bases from J, the junction contained 10 bases not matched to a gene. Germline lookup yields CDR1 SGHRS and CDR2 YFSETQ. This CDR3 reads CASSGRGPGGETQYF. The CDR3 region has the DNA TGCGCCAGCAGCGGTAGGGGCCCGGGAGGGGAGACCCAGTACTTC.